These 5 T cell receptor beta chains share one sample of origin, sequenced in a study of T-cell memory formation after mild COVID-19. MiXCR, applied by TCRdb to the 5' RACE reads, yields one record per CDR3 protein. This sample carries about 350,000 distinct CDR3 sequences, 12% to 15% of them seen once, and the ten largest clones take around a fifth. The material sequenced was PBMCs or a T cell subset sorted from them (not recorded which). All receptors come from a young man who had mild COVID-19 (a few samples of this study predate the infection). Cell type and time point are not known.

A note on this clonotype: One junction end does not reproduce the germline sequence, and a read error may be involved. The CDR3 bases are TGTGCTAGTAGGGATCCGGGAACTGAAGCTTTCTTT. As protein: CASRDPGTEAFF. V is TRBV19 and J is TRBJ1-1; D remains ambiguous. CDR3 size: 12 residues. Germline values: CDR1 LNHDA, CDR2 SQIVND (reference sequence).

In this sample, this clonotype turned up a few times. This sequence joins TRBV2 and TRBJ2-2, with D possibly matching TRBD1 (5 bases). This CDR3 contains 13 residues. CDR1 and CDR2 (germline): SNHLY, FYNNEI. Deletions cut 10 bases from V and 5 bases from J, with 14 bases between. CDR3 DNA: TGTGCCACGGGCCCCTCAGGGACCGGGGAGCTGTTTTTT. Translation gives CATGPSGTGELFF. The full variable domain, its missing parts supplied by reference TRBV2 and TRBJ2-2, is EPEVTQTPSHQVTQMGQEVILRCVPISNHLYFYWYRQILGQKVEFLVSFYNNEISEKSEIFDDQFSVERPDGSNFTLKIRSTKLEDSAMYFCATGPSGTGELFFGEGSRLTVL.

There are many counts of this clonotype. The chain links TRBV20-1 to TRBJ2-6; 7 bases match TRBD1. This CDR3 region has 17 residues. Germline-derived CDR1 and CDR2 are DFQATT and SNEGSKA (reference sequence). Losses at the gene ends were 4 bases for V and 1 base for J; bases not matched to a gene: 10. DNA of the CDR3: TGCAGTGCTACCCGACAGGGAAAAAGATCTGGGGCCAACGTCCTGACTTTC. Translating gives CSATRQGKRSGANVLTF.

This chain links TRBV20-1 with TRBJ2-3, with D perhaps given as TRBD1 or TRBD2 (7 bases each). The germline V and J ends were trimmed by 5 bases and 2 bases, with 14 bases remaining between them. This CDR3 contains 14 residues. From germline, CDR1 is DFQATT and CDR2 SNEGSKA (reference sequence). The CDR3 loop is CSAPPGGDTDTQYF. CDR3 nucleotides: TGCAGTGCTCCGCCAGGGGGGGACACAGATACGCAGTATTTT.

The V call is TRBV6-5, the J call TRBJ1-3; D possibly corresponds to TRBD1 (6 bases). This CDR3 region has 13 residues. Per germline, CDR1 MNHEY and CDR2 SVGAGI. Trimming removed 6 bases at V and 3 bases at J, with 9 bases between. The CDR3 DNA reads TGTGCCAGCAGACCAGGGGATGGAAACACCATATATTTT. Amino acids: CASRPGDGNTIYF.